This TCR beta chain appears in the sequencing data of a study of blood T cell repertoires in COVID-19. Background on the study: Spain, Italy and the United States supplied samples that represented acute and convalescent COVID-19. PBMCs, B-cell-depleted T cells, or T cells were the source of the cDNA or gDNA that made up the material.

In Seattle, patients joined the study during active infection and were tracked longitudinally. Germline CDR1 reads SNHLY; CDR2 reads FYNNEI. With 5 bases clipped from V and 1 base from J, the junction kept 1 base outside the gene matches. The CDR3 extends over 15 amino acids. Sequenced by immunoSEQ multiplex PCR; TCRdb stores in-frame clones only, minus some. The data contain 160,000 or so clones, 79% of them singletons. The clonotype comes from a woman aged 55-70 years with COVID-19, enrolled during active disease. The chain carries TRBV2 and TRBJ2-2; TRBD1 agrees at 10 bases. Sequenced input: peripheral blood. The CDR3 region has the DNA TGTGCCAGCAGTCGGGACAGGGGGAACACCGGGGAGCTGTTTTTT. Protein product: CASSRDRGNTGELFF.